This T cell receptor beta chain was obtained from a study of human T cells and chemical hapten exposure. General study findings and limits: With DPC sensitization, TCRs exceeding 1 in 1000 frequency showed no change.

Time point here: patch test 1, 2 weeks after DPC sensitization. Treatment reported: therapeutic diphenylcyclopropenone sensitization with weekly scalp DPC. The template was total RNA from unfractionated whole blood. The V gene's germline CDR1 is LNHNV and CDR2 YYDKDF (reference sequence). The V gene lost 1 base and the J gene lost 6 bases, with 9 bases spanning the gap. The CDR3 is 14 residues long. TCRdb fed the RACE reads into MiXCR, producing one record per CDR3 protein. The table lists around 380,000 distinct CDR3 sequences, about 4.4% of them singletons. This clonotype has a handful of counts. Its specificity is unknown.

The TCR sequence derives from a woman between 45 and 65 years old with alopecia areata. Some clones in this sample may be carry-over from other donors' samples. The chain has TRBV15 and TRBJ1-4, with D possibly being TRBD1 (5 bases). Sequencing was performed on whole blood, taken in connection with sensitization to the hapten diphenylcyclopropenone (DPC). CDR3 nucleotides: TGTGCCACCAGCAGAGTGGGACGGGATGAAAAACTGTTTTTT. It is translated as CATSRVGRDEKLFF.